The clone carrying this T cell receptor (beta chain) came up many times. Genomic DNA, serving as template, underwent TCR beta VDJ and CDR3 profiling. TCRdb processed the reads anew with MiXCR; each CDR3 protein has one entry. The data contain some 140,000 distinct CDR3 sequences, roughly 54% of them singletons. V shed 5 bases and J shed 1 base, with 12 bases lying between them. CDR1 is DFQATT and CDR2 is SNEGSKA in the germline V gene (reference sequence). The CDR3 sequence is 13 residues long. The data originate from a study of CD8+CD57+ T cells in acquired aplastic anemia. Only patients with CD8+CD57+ cell expansion on flow cytometry were chosen for sequencing.

The TCR comes from a human donor with aplastic anemia. This chain uses TRBV20-1 with TRBJ2-7; possible D gene TRBD1, 6 bases. The sequencing sample was made of sorted CD4+, CD8+, or CD8+CD57+ T cells (not recorded which) from PBMCs. In nucleotides, the CDR3 is TGCAGTGCTCTAACAGGGATTTCCTACGAGCAGTACTTC. Amino acid sequence: CSALTGISYEQYF.